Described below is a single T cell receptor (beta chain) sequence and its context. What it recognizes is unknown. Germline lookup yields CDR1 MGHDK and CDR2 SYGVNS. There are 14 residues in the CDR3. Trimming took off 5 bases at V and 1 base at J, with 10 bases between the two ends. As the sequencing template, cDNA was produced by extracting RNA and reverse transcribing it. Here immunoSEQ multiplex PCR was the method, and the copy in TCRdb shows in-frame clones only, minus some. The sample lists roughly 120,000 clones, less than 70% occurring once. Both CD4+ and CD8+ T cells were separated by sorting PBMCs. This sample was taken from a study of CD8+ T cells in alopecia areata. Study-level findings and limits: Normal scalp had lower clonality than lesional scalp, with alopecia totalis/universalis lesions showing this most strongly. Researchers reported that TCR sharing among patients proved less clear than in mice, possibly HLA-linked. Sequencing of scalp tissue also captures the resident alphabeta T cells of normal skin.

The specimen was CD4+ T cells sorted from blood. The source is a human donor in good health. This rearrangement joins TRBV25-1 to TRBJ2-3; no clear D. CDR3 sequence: CASSLSVGTDTQYF. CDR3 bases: TGTGCCAGCAGTCTAAGCGTGGGCACAGATACGCAGTATTTT.